A single sample is the source of the 15 T cell receptor beta chains below, sequenced in a study of blood T cell repertoires in COVID-19. Assay: immunoSEQ multiplex PCR; the TCRdb copy retains only in-frame clones and omits some. The sample lists hundreds of thousands of clones, around 87% occurring once. Sequenced sample: peripheral blood. Receptors were obtained from a woman in her thirties who had recovered from COVID-19.

The CDR3 spells CASSQSGSGETQYF. The CDR3 bases are TGCGCCAGCAGCCAAAGCGGGAGCGGGGAGACCCAGTACTTC. The V call is TRBV5-1, the J call TRBJ2-5; 8 bases map to TRBD2. The ends lost 4 bases at V and 5 bases at J; junction bases unmatched: 7. Germline V lookup: CDR1 SGHRS, CDR2 YFSETQ. CDR3 size: 14 residues.

This clone was picked up a small number of times. The J gene is TRBJ2-2, the V gene TRBV7-2; TRBD2 aligns across 7 bases. Germline V gives CDR1 SGHTA, CDR2 FQGNSA. J was trimmed by 0 bases and V by 6 bases; bases with no gene match: 7. CDR3 length equals 16 residues. CDR3 sequence (DNA): TGTGCCAGCAGTCGGCTAGCGGCATCGAACACCGGGGAGCTGTTTTTT. This translates into CASSRLAASNTGELFF.

The V gene is TRBV6-1, the J gene TRBJ1-3; D is ambiguous. V was pared by 2 bases and J by 1 base, with 9 bases between. The CDR3 has 15 residues. CDR1 is MNHNS and CDR2 is SASEGT in the germline V gene. This chain's CDR3 is CASSEQRYSGNTIYF. CDR3 DNA: TGTGCCAGCAGTGAACAGCGCTATTCTGGAAACACCATATATTTT.

The chain uses TRBV29-1 and TRBJ1-2, with a possible D match to TRBD1 (5 bases). V lost 7 bases to trimming and J lost 4 bases, with 16 bases between them. This CDR3 comprises 13 residues. CDR1 is SQVTM and CDR2 is ANQGSEA in the germline V gene. CDR3 DNA: TGCAGCGGCTGGGAAGGGGTGGGCTATGGCTACACCTTC. Translated, it gives CSGWEGVGYGYTF.

The chain is built from TRBV20-1 and TRBJ1-5, with unresolved D. CDR3 length: 16 amino acids. The germline V gene has CDR1 DFQATT and CDR2 SNEGSKA (reference sequence). Trimming shortened V by 3 bases and J by 0 bases, and 15 bases separated the two germline ends. CDR3 bases: TGCAGTGCTAGTCATCAGTCGGGGTATAGCAATCAGCCCCAGCATTTT. Translated, it gives CSASHQSGYSNQPQHF.

CDR3 protein: CASSKESSYNSPLHF. The CDR3 coding sequence is TGTGCCAGCAGTAAAGAGAGCTCCTATAATTCACCCCTCCACTTT. The rearrangement links TRBV6-6 to TRBJ1-6; D gene ambiguous. The CDR3 covers 15 residues. Germline V gene data show CDR1 as MNHNY and CDR2 as SVGAGI (reference sequence). V lost 5 bases and J 0 bases, leaving 8 bases between the germline ends.

The chain joins TRBV19 to TRBJ1-2; no reliable D call. Trimming removed 5 bases at V and 4 bases at J, with 11 bases between. The CDR3 sequence is 13 residues long. The V gene's germline CDR1 is LNHDA and CDR2 SQIVND (reference sequence). The DNA for the CDR3 is TGTGCCAGTAGTGTACCAGGATCCTATGGCTACACCTTC. It is translated as CASSVPGSYGYTF.

V and J are TRBV6-6 and TRBJ1-3; D is ambiguous. The CDR3 is 15 amino acids. Germline CDR1 MNHNY, CDR2 SVGAGI (reference sequence). V lost 7 bases and J lost 0, with 13 bases in between. The CDR3 here is CASTEDSGSGNTIYF. Written as DNA, the CDR3 is TGTGCCAGCACCGAAGACTCGGGCTCTGGAAACACCATATATTTT.

The chain links TRBV5-5 to TRBJ1-1; 7 bases line up with TRBD1. CDR3 length equals 14 residues. Per the germline V gene, CDR1 is SGHKS and CDR2 is YYEKEE (reference sequence). The V and J ends lost 1 base and 1 base, in that order; junction bases with no gene match: 1. CDR3 in amino acids: CASSLYRGNTEAFF. In nucleotides, the CDR3 is TGTGCCAGCAGCTTGTACAGGGGGAACACTGAAGCTTTCTTT. The full variable domain, with the rest looked up from reference TRBV5-5 and TRBJ1-1, is DAGVTQSPTHLIKTRGQQVTLRCSPISGHKSVSWYQQVLGQGPQFIFQYYEKEERGRGNFPDRFSARQFPNYSSELNVNALLLGDSALYLCASSLYRGNTEAFFGQGTRLTVV.

CDR3 in amino acids: CASSLDREGYGYTF. Here the CDR3 DNA reads TGTGCCAGCAGCTTGGACAGGGAAGGTTATGGCTACACCTTC. The V gene is TRBV5-4, the J gene TRBJ1-2; D perhaps matches TRBD1 (6 bases). CDR1 is SGHNT, CDR2 YYREEE, per germline (reference sequence). Trimming pared 0 bases from V and 5 bases from J, leaving 11 bases between. The CDR3 has 14 amino acids.

The chain carries TRBV5-1 and TRBJ2-1, with 12 bases fitting TRBD2. The trim removed 2 bases at V and 7 bases at J, leaving 7 bases unmatched. CDR1 is SGHRS and CDR2 is YFSETQ in the germline V gene. The CDR3 consists of 16 residues. DNA for the CDR3: TGCGCCAGCAGCTTAGGACTAGCGGGGCCTCGGAATGAGCAGTTCTTC. Protein: CASSLGLAGPRNEQFF. The whole variable domain, remainder taken from reference TRBV5-1 and TRBJ2-1, is KAGVTQTPRYLIKTRGQQVTLSCSPISGHRSVSWYQQTPGQGLQFLFEYFSETQRNKGNFPGRFSGRQFSNSRSEMNVSTLELGDSALYLCASSLGLAGPRNEQFFGPGTRLTVL.

This CDR3 is CASSSSGGGNTEAFF. Here the CDR3 DNA reads TGTGCCAGTAGTTCCTCAGGAGGAGGGAACACTGAAGCTTTCTTT. The V call is TRBV19, the J call TRBJ1-1; D is ambiguous. Per germline, CDR1 LNHDA and CDR2 SQIVND (reference sequence). The CDR3 runs to 15 residues. Trimming left V 5 bases short and J 1 base short, with 14 bases between.

The V and J genes are TRBV10-3 and TRBJ1-1; 7 bases map to TRBD1. J lost 0 bases, V lost 6 bases, and 7 bases had no gene match. This CDR3 region has 15 residues. Germline lookup yields CDR1 ENHRY and CDR2 SYGVKD. This chain's CDR3 is CAIRETGNMNTEAFF. CDR3 DNA: TGTGCCATCAGGGAGACAGGGAATATGAACACTGAAGCTTTCTTT.

This sequence joins TRBV28 and TRBJ1-1, with unresolved D. The CDR3 contains 13 residues. CDR1 and CDR2 from the germline V gene are MDHEN and SYDVKM. The ends were cut back, 8 bases at V and 1 base at J, with 11 bases in the middle. The CDR3 sequence is CASSRGPNTEAFF. CDR3 sequence (DNA): TGTGCCAGCTCGAGAGGGCCGAACACTGAAGCTTTCTTT.

The V and J genes are TRBV6-5 and TRBJ1-1; D gene uncertain. This CDR3 is 13 amino acids long. The V end lost 5 bases, the J end lost 4 bases, and 11 bases lay between the germline ends. Germline CDR1 reads MNHEY; CDR2 reads SVGAGI. DNA for the CDR3: TGTGCCAGCAGTCCGAAACGGGGCACTGAAGCTTTCTTT. Amino acids: CASSPKRGTEAFF.